The entry below gives a single T cell receptor (beta chain) sequence along with its context. Germline V CDR1 and CDR2: GTSNPN, SVGIG (reference sequence). The CDR3 consists of 14 residues. V lost 5 bases and J lost 4, with 18 bases in between. This sample is part of a study of spatial heterogeneity in lung cancer. Looking at the study overall: Detection of beta-chain sequences consistently exceeded that of alpha-chain sequences.

The time point here: sample taken at primary tumor resection. Unsorted whole RNA of tumor, nontumor lung or frozen PBMC was sequenced. Each CDR3 protein is one row after TCRdb ran MiXCR on the 5' RACE reads. The repertoire holds fewer than 4,500 distinct CDR3 sequences, with around 17% as singletons. The receptor's source is a male donor with early-stage non-small cell lung cancer. Here the sequenced sample was PBMCs, taken at surgery. This rearrangement joins TRBV30 to TRBJ2-7; D is perhaps TRBD1 or TRBD2 (6 bases each). CDR3 sequence (DNA): TGTGCCTGGGGCGACAGGCCGGGGACTTACGAGCAGTACTTC. Translated, it gives CAWGDRPGTYEQYF.